The 9 T cell receptor beta chains in this list originate from one sample, sequenced in a study of T cells in Graves' hyperthyroidism and ophthalmopathy. RNA transcripts provided the source from which TCR beta CDR3 regions were amplified. HTBI primers were used for first-round RT-PCR of the TCR CDR3. Each CDR3 protein gets one entry after TCRdb re-called the multiplex PCR reads with MiXCR. The data contain about 160,000 distinct CDR3 sequences, approximately 9% of them singletons. The sample consisted of blood. The source is a woman under 30 with Graves' hyperthyroidism that later progressed to Graves' ophthalmopathy.

This clonotype was seen only a few times. V is TRBV19 and J is TRBJ1-5, with D maybe TRBD1 (6 bases). The CDR3 is 18 amino acids. V was cut by 11 bases and J by 0 bases, with 26 bases left in between. Germline V CDR1 and CDR2: LNHDA, SQIVND (reference sequence). DNA for the CDR3: TGTGCCGGGGGGGCCCGCGGACGACTTTCCGATAGCAATCAGCCCCAGCATTTT. Residues: CAGGARGRLSDSNQPQHF.

Many counts were recorded for this clonotype. V is TRBV12-3 or TRBV12-4 and J is TRBJ2-2, with a tentative D call TRBD2 (5 bases). The length of the CDR3 is 15 residues. Trimming removed 5 bases from V and 3 bases from J, with 13 bases in between. CDR3 sequence: CASSRRVMYTGELFF. In DNA form, the CDR3 reads TGTGCCAGCAGTCGGCGGGTGATGTACACCGGGGAGCTGTTTTTT.

This clonotype was seen a handful of times. The chain is built from TRBV9 and TRBJ2-1; tentatively, D is TRBD1 (6 bases). Germline V gene sequence: CDR1 SGDLS, CDR2 YYNGEE. V lost 3 bases to trimming and J lost 9 bases, with 16 bases between them. This CDR3 is 14 amino acids long. The CDR3 region is CASSANRAFSEQFF. CDR3 in DNA: TGTGCCAGCAGCGCAAACAGGGCTTTCAGTGAGCAGTTCTTC.

This clonotype was seen ten or more times. The rearrangement joins TRBV28 to TRBJ2-3; 11 bases map to TRBD2. The CDR3 runs 19 residues. Looked up from germline, CDR1 is MDHEN and CDR2 is SYDVKM. V lost 5 bases, J lost 2 bases, and 15 bases stayed unmatched. DNA for the CDR3: TGTGCCAGCAGTCCGCAGACTAGCGGGACCGAGGGGTTCACAGATACGCAGTATTTT. Residues: CASSPQTSGTEGFTDTQYF.

This clonotype was observed a few times. A much bigger clone sits one base away, suggesting this may be a read error. The genes are TRBV18 and TRBJ1-5; possibly TRBD1 for D (5 bases). CDR3 size: 15 residues. Germline CDR1 reads KGHSH; CDR2 reads LQKENI. The V end lost 5 bases, the J end lost 0 bases, and 11 bases lay between the germline ends. CDR3 DNA sequence: TGTGCCAGCTCAGGGGCAGGCCTTAGCAATCAGCCCCAGCATTTT. Its translation is CASSGAGLSNQPQHF.

Only a few counts were recorded for this clonotype. The CDR3 loop is CASSTGPELGNTIYF. The CDR3 nucleotides are TGCGCCAGCAGCACGGGGCCGGAGCTCGGAAACACCATATATTTT. This rearrangement joins TRBV5-1 to TRBJ1-3; D perhaps matches TRBD1 (5 bases). Germline lookup yields CDR1 SGHRS and CDR2 YFSETQ. V was pared by 4 bases and J by 4 bases, with 15 bases between. This CDR3 comprises 15 residues. Full variable domain (rest looked up from reference TRBV5-1 and TRBJ1-3): KAGVTQTPRYLIKTRGQQVTLSCSPISGHRSVSWYQQTPGQGLQFLFEYFSETQRNKGNFPGRFSGRQFSNSRSEMNVSTLELGDSALYLCASSTGPELGNTIYFGEGSWLTVV.

This clonotype was seen repeatedly, ten times or more. The chain links TRBV3-1 to TRBJ2-7; D unresolved. V lost 4 bases, J lost 5 bases, and 15 bases lay in between. The CDR3 spans 14 residues. Germline lookup yields CDR1 LGHDT and CDR2 YNNKEL (reference sequence). CDR3 nucleotides: TGTGCCAGCAGCCTTACGGCCATCCCTGACGAGCAGTACTTC. Translating gives CASSLTAIPDEQYF.

The sample holds many counts of this clonotype. The chain has TRBV7-3 and TRBJ2-5; weak D call: TRBD2 (5 bases). Germline V gene sequence: CDR1 SGHTA, CDR2 FQGTGA. The CDR3 spans 15 residues. V lost 5 bases, J lost 5 bases, and 18 bases lay in between. The CDR3 DNA reads TGTGCCAGCAGCCCATCTGCGGGTGGATGGGAGACCCAGTACTTC. The encoded protein is CASSPSAGGWETQYF.

This clonotype was observed a handful of times. J is TRBJ2-5 and V is TRBV7-9, with D hard to call. CDR1 and CDR2 (germline): SEHNR, FQNEAQ (reference sequence). Trimming stripped 8 bases from V and 2 bases from J, with 9 bases between. There are 12 residues in the CDR3. CDR3 residues: CASSEIQETQYF. Written as DNA, the CDR3 is TGTGCCAGCTCAGAGATACAAGAGACCCAGTACTTC.